This T cell receptor (beta chain) originates from a study of CD8+ T cells in alopecia areata. Study-wide context: Each of the treated patients was given oral tofacitinib, 5 to 10 mg twice daily, for moderate-to-severe alopecia areata. Points from the study as a whole: Numerous expanded lesional clones remained in scalp and blood during tofacitinib. Lesional scalp, especially alopecia totalis/universalis, showed higher clonality than normal scalp. Just one nonresponder means the tie between baseline CD8+ expansion and response stays uncertain.

To note about this clone: Its antigen is as yet unknown.

Trimming shortened V by 4 bases and J by 0 bases, and 10 bases separated the two germline ends. CDR1 and CDR2 (germline): SQVTM, ANQGSEA. The CDR3 extends over 13 amino acids. Sample treatment: oral pan-JAK inhibitor, 5-10 mg twice daily. Extracted RNA was reverse transcribed, and the resulting cDNA served as sequencing template. Only in-frame clones appear in the TCRdb table, and some are missing; sequencing was by immunoSEQ multiplex PCR. Counted here are 90,000 to 130,000 clones, under 60% occurring once; the ten biggest clones make up more than 9%. The sample here was CD8+ T cells sorted from blood, taken at week 24, from a patient treated with tofacitinib. This TCR came from a human donor with alopecia areata. The chain links TRBV29-1 to TRBJ2-7; a possible D gene is TRBD1 (6 bases). The CDR3 loop reads CSVGQALSYEQYF. The DNA for the CDR3 is TGCAGCGTTGGACAGGCCCTCTCCTACGAGCAGTACTTC.